This T cell receptor (beta chain) originates from a study of blood T cell repertoires in COVID-19. Germline CDR1 and CDR2: ENHRY and SYGVKD. The CDR3 extends over 14 amino acids. After removal of 6 bases from V and 5 bases from J, the junction contained 6 bases not matched to a gene. Assay: immunoSEQ multiplex PCR; the TCRdb copy retains only in-frame clones and omits some. Of 75,000 to 100,000 clones listed, roughly 90% are singletons. Input material: peripheral blood. The genes are TRBV10-3 and TRBJ2-2; 7 positions agree with TRBD1. The receptor was isolated from a man at least 80 years old with acute or convalescent COVID-19. CDR3 protein: CAISPRQGTGELFF. The CDR3 DNA reads as TGTGCCATCAGCCCCCGACAGGGTACCGGGGAGCTGTTTTTT.